This T cell receptor (beta chain) was captured by sequencing in a study of OX40 agonist ivuxolimab in advanced cancers. This clone was recorded a few times. Distinct nucleotide sequences in the sample also encode this CDR3. The V end was cut by 5 bases, the J end by 8 bases, with 12 bases between. This CDR3 spans 13 amino acids. Germline V gene data show CDR1 as KGHSH and CDR2 as LQKENI. Generated by immunoSEQ multiplex PCR, the TCRdb table keeps only in-frame clones and is missing some. The sample consists of approximately 35,000 clones, approximately 90% of them appearing once. With baseline, cycle 4 day 1, and cycle 7 day 1 as timepoints, blood was sampled.

The chain is built from TRBV18 and TRBJ1-4, with D tentatively TRBD1 (5 bases). The source of this sequence is an adult with an advanced solid tumor such as melanoma, head and neck, liver or kidney cancer. The source material was CD4+ or CD8+ T cells sorted from blood, sampled in a trial of the OX40 agonist ivuxolimab. The CDR3 spells CASSRDSNEKLFF. DNA for the CDR3: TGTGCCAGCTCAAGGGACTCAAACGAAAAACTGTTTTTT.